One sample yielded the 17 T cell receptor beta chains listed below, sequenced in a study of T cells after somatic rescue of genetic block (dated by TCRdb to 2020 to 2021). The protocol used for the library was the immunoSEQ multiplex PCR assay. TCRdb's version of the immuneACCESS table is confined to in-frame rearrangements and falls short of the full clone set. An unresolved V gene accounts for under half of the shortfall where checked; the remainder is of unknown origin. Recorded for this sample are about 67,000 clones; 90% to 95% of them occurred a single time. Of the sample, approximately 3% falls within the top ten clones. Sequenced: peripheral blood mononuclear cells (PBMCs). These receptors originate from a man aged 40-49 years.

The chain combines TRBV5-1 with TRBJ2-3, with TRBD2 identical over 9 bases. Per germline, CDR1 SGHRS and CDR2 YFSETQ. This CDR3 is built from 18 residues. V gave up 5 bases and J gave up 1 base; unmatched junction bases: 14. The CDR3 nucleotides are TGCGCCAGCAGTTACGTCCTCTTAGCGGGAGCTCGCACAGATACGCAGTATTTT. Its translation is CASSYVLLAGARTDTQYF.

This clone has just one count. This rearrangement joins TRBV13 to TRBJ2-7; TRBD2 might be the D (6 bases). The CDR3 runs 13 residues. Germline V lookup: CDR1 PRHDT, CDR2 FYEKMQ (reference sequence). V was trimmed by 3 bases and J by 0 bases, leaving 6 bases between them. CDR3 sequence: CASSFGGSYEQYF. In DNA form, the CDR3 reads TGTGCCAGCAGCTTCGGGGGCTCCTACGAGCAGTACTTC.

This chain joins TRBV28 and TRBJ1-2; D is ambiguous. This CDR3 is 14 amino acids long. Germline CDR1 reads MDHEN; CDR2 reads SYDVKM. V was shortened by 3 bases and J by 3 bases, with 11 bases between the two germline ends. CDR3 DNA: TGTGCCAGCAGTTTGTTGGGTGGTTACTATGGCTACACCTTC. This sequence encodes CASSLLGGYYGYTF.

The gene calls are TRBV10-2 and TRBJ2-7, with TRBD2 matching over 16 bases. The ends lost 8 bases at V and 5 bases at J; junction bases unmatched: 6. CDR3 length equals 15 residues. Germline CDR1 and CDR2: WSHSY and SAAADI. CDR3 sequence reads: CASQGLAGGLNEQYF. CDR3 bases: TGCGCCAGCCAGGGACTAGCGGGAGGGCTCAACGAGCAGTACTTC.

In its sample, this clone was seen once. The chain has TRBV5-4 and TRBJ2-2; 7 bases line up with TRBD1. The V gene end was trimmed by 4 bases and the J gene end by 4 bases; junction bases not matched to a gene: 1. CDR1 is SGHNT and CDR2 is YYREEE in the germline V gene (reference sequence). There are 13 residues in the CDR3. The CDR3 here is CASSRGRTGELFF. The CDR3 nucleotides are TGTGCCAGCAGCAGGGGGCGCACCGGGGAGCTGTTTTTT. Using reference TRBV5-4 and TRBJ2-2 for the parts outside the CDR3, the full variable domain is ETGVTQSPTHLIKTRGQQVTLRCSSQSGHNTVSWYQQALGQGPQFIFQYYREEENGRGNFPPRFSGLQFPNYSSELNVNALELDDSALYLCASSRGRTGELFFGEGSRLTVL.

This clone was counted once. V usage is TRBV6-5 and J usage is TRBJ2-7, with TRBD2 matching over 7 bases. This CDR3 spans 13 amino acids. Trimming cost V 6 bases and J 4 bases; bases outside gene matches: 6. Germline CDR1 reads MNHEY; CDR2 reads SVGAGI. CDR3 sequence (DNA): TGTGCCAGCAGCCTCCGGGAGGCTTACGAGCAGTACTTC. Protein product: CASSLREAYEQYF.

The gene calls are TRBV19 and TRBJ2-7; the match to TRBD1 covers 11 bases. CDR1 is LNHDA, CDR2 SQIVND, per germline (reference sequence). V was pared by 8 bases and J by 1 base, with 7 bases of the junction left unmatched. The CDR3 sequence is 15 residues long. The chain's CDR3 is CASHPGTGGSYEQYF. The CDR3 DNA follows: TGTGCCAGTCATCCCGGGACAGGGGGTTCCTACGAGCAGTACTTC.

This chain links TRBV6-6 with TRBJ2-1; D not certain. The CDR3 has 12 residues. Germline V gene data show CDR1 as MNHNY and CDR2 as SVGAGI (reference sequence). V was clipped by 2 bases and J by 7 bases, with 6 bases between them. CDR3 in DNA: TGTGCCAGCAGTTACAGGAAGAATGAGCAGTTCTTC. It yields the protein CASSYRKNEQFF.

The chain employs TRBV7-2 and TRBJ1-2; the D gene is possibly TRBD1 (6 bases). This CDR3 comprises 14 residues. Germline lookup yields CDR1 SGHTA and CDR2 FQGNSA. V lost 7 bases to trimming and J lost 2 bases, with 14 bases between them. The CDR3: CASNPTGNNYGYTF. The CDR3 region has the DNA TGTGCCAGCAACCCAACAGGGAACAACTATGGCTACACCTTC.

This chain's CDR3 is CASRKGHENTEAFF. CDR3 bases: TGTGCCAGCAGGAAGGGACACGAGAACACTGAAGCTTTCTTT. V usage is TRBV5-5 and J usage is TRBJ1-1, with D perhaps TRBD1 (6 bases). The CDR3 is 14 residues long. V was clipped by 5 bases and J by 1 base, with 12 bases between them. CDR1 and CDR2 from the germline V gene are SGHKS and YYEKEE (reference sequence).

This rearrangement joins TRBV7-9 to TRBJ2-6; 8 bases line up with TRBD1. Germline CDR1 and CDR2: SEHNR and FQNEAQ (reference sequence). V lost 3 bases to trimming and J lost 0 bases; unmatched junction nucleotides: 1. There are 16 residues in the CDR3. CDR3 sequence: CASSFGQGSGANVLTF. CDR3 bases: TGTGCCAGCAGCTTTGGACAGGGCTCTGGGGCCAACGTCCTGACTTTC.

The chain carries TRBV11-2 and TRBJ2-5, with 7 bases lining up with TRBD1. The CDR3 is 15 residues long. Germline CDR1 is SGHAT and CDR2 is FQNNGV. V trimming: 5 bases; J trimming: 2 bases; junction bases outside the gene matches: 8. CDR3 amino acids: CASSRNTGAQETQYF. Written as DNA, the CDR3 is TGTGCCAGCAGCAGAAACACAGGGGCGCAAGAGACCCAGTACTTC.

The chain is built from TRBV5-2 and TRBJ2-7; no check of the table's D call, TRBD1, against the DNA was made. TRBV5-2 is a pseudogene locus. The CDR3 length is 14 residues. The CDR3 loop is CASSQRDRDNEQYF. The CDR3 coding sequence is TGCGCCAGCAGCCAAAGGGACAGGGACAACGAGCAGTACTTC.

This rearrangement joins TRBV6-5 to TRBJ1-2; a possible D gene is TRBD1 (5 bases). The CDR3 has 13 amino acids. With 6 bases removed from V and 5 bases from J, the gap between germline ends came to 13 bases. Germline assignment: CDR1 MNHEY and CDR2 SVGAGI. The chain's CDR3 is CASSPRRGYGYTF. The CDR3 DNA reads as TGTGCCAGCAGCCCCAGGCGGGGGTATGGCTACACCTTC.

The chain joins TRBV5-3 to TRBJ2-1; 10 bases are shared with TRBD1. TRBV5-3 is an ORF, and what it does is uncertain. The CDR3 length is 13 residues. Trimming cost V 5 bases and J 8 bases; bases outside gene matches: 4. The CDR3: CARRTGTGDEQFF. In DNA, the CDR3 is TGTGCCAGAAGGACCGGGACAGGGGATGAGCAGTTCTTC.

The chain has TRBV6-1 and TRBJ2-7, with 9 bases identical to TRBD1. Per the germline V gene, CDR1 is MNHNS and CDR2 is SASEGT. CDR3 length equals 18 residues. The J segment lost 0 bases and the V segment lost 1 base, leaving 10 bases of the junction unmatched. The DNA of the CDR3 is TGTGCCAGCAGTGAAGGGCCCATGTGGACAGGGGCCTCCTACGAGCAGTACTTC. Translated: CASSEGPMWTGASYEQYF.

The chain combines TRBV2 with TRBJ2-5, with a weak D call TRBD2 (5 bases). Germline loops: CDR1 SNHLY, CDR2 FYNNEI. Trimming shortened V by 0 bases and J by 5 bases, and 13 bases separated the two germline ends. CDR3 size: 15 residues. CDR3: CASSEALGWRETQYF. CDR3 nucleotides: TGTGCCAGCAGTGAAGCGCTTGGATGGAGGGAGACCCAGTACTTC.